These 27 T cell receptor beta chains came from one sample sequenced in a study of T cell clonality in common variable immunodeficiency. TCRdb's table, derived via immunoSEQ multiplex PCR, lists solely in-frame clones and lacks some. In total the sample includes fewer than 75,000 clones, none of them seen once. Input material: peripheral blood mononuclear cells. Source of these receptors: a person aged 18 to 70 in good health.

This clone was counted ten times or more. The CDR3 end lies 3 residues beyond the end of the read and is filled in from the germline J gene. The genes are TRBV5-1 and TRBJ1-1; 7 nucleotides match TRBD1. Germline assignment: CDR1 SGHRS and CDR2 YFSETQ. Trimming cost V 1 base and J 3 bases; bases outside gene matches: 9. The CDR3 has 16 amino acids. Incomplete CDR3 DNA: TGCGCCAGCAGCTTGAACCCCGACAGGGCGGACACTGAA. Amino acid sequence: CASSLNPDRADTE. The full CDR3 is CASSLNPDRADTEAFF.

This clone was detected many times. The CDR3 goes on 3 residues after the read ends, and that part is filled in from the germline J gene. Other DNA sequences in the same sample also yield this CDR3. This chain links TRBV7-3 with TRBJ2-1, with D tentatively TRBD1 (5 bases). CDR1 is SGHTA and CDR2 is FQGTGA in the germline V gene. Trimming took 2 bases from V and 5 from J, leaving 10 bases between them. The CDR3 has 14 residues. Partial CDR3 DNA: TGTGCCAGCAGCTTATCCCAGGGTGACAATGAG. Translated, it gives CASSLSQGDNE. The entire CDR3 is CASSLSQGDNEQFF.

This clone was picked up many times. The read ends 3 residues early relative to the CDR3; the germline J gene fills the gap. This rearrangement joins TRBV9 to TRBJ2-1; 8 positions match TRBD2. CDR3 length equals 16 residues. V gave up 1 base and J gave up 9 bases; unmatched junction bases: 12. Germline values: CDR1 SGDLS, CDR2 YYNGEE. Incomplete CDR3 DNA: TGTGCCAGCAGCGTAAGTGGACTAGCTGTTATCGGTGAG. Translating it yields CASSVSGLAVIGE. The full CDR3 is CASSVSGLAVIGEQFF.

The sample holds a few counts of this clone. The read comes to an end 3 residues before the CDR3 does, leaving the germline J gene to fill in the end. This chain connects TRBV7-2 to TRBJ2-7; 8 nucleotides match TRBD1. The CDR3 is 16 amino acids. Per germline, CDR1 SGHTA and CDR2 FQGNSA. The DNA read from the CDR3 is TGTGCAAGTCGCTTAGCGAGAGGACAGGGATTTAACGAG. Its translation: CASRLARGQGFNE. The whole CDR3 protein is CASRLARGQGFNEQYF.

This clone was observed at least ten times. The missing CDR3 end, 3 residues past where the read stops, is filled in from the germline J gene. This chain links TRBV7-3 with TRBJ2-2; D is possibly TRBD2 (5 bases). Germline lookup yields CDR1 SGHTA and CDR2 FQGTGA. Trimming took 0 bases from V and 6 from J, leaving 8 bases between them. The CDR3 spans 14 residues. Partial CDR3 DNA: TGTGCCAGCAGCTTAACCGGGGATCCCGGGGAG. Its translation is CASSLTGDPGE. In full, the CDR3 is CASSLTGDPGELFF.

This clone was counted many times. CDR3 bases read: TGTGCCAGCAGCCCCAGCGATGAAAAA. Encoded protein: CASSPSDEK. The CDR3 in its entirety is CASSPSDEKLFF. The rearrangement joins TRBV7-9 to TRBJ1-4; no definite D call. The read comes to an end 3 residues before the CDR3 does, leaving the germline J gene to fill in the end. Trimming took 5 bases from V and 6 from J, leaving 7 bases between them. CDR1 and CDR2 (germline): SEHNR, FQNEAQ (reference sequence). The CDR3 contains 12 residues.

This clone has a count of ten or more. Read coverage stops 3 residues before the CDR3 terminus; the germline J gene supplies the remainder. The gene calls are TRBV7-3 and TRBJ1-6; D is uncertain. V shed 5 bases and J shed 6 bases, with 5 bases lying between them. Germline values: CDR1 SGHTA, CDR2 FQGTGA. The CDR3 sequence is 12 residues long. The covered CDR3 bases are TGTGCCAGCAGCCTCCCTAATTCACCC. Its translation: CASSLPNSP. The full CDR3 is CASSLPNSPLHF.

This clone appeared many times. Partial CDR3 DNA: TGCGCCAGCAGCACGGGACTAGCGGGAGTTCTGTCCTACGAG. Encoded protein: CASSTGLAGVLSYE. The CDR3 as a whole reads CASSTGLAGVLSYEQYF. The chain carries TRBV5-1 and TRBJ2-7; 14 bases are a match to TRBD2. The CDR3 end is not reached by the read, which stops 3 residues before it; the germline J gene fills it in. The CDR3 is made up of 17 amino acids. The germline CDR1 and CDR2 sequences are SGHRS and YFSETQ. The trim removed 4 bases at V and 1 base at J, leaving 7 bases unmatched.

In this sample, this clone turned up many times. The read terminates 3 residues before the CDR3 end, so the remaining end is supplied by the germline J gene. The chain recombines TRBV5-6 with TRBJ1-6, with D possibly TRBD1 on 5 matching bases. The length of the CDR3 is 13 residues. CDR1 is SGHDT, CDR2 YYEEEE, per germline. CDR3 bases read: TGTGCCAGCAGCGGACGGGGGTTTTCCCCC. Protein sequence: CASSGRGFSP. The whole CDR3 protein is CASSGRGFSPLHF.

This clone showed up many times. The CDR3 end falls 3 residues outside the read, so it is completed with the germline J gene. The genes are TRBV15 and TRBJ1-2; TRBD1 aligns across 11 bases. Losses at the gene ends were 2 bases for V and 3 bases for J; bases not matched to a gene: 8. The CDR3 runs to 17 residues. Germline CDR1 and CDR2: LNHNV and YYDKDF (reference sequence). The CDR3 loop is CATSRSGQGAYDYGYTF. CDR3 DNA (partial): TGTGCCACCAGCAGATCCGGACAGGGGGCATACGACTATGGC.

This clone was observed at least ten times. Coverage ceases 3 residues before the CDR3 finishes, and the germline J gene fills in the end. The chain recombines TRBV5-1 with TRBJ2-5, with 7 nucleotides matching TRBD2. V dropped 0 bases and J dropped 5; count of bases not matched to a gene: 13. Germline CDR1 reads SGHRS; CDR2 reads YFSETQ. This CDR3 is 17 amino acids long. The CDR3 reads CASSLAGGAGALETQYF. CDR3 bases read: TGCGCCAGCAGCTTGGCCGGTGGTGCGGGAGCTTTGGAGACC.

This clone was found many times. The CDR3 reads CAWRRLAGGTGELFF. CDR3 DNA, as far as it was read: TGTGCCTGGAGGAGACTAGCGGGAGGGACCGGGGAG. This sequence joins TRBV30 and TRBJ2-2; 14 bases are shared with TRBD2. With the read ending 3 residues before the CDR3 end, the germline J gene is used to fill in that end. The V segment lost 3 bases and the J segment 5 bases; nucleotides outside the gene matches: 2. The CDR3 consists of 15 residues. Germline V gives CDR1 GTSNPN, CDR2 SVGIG (reference sequence).

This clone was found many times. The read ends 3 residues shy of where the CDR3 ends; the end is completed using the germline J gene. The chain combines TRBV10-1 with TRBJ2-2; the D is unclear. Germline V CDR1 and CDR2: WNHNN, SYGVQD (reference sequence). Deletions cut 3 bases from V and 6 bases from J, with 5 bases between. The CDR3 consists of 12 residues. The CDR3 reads CASSDGPGELFF. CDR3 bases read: TGCGCCAGCAGTGATGGCCCCGGGGAG.

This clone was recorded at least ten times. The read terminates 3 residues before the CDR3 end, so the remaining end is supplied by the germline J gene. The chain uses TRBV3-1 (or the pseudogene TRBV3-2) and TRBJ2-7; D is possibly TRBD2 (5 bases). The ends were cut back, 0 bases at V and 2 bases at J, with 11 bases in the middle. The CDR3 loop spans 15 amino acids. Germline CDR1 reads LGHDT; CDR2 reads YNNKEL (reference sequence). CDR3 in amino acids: CASSQDSSRTYEQYF. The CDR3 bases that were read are TGTGCCAGCAGCCAAGACTCTAGCCGAACCTACGAG.

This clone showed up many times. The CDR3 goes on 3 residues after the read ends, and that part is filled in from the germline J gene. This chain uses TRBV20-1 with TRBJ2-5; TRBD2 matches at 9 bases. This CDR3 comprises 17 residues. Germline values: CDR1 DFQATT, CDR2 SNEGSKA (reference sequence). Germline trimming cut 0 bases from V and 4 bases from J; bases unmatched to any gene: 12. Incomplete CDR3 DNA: TGCAGTGCTAGAGATCTTAGCGGGAGTCGGCGTAGAGAGACC. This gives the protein CSARDLSGSRRRET. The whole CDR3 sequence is CSARDLSGSRRRETQYF.

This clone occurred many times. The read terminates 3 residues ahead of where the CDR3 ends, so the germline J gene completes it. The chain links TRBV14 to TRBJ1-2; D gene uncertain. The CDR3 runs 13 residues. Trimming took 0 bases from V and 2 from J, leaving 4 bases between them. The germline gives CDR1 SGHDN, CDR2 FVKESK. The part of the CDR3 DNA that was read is TGTGCCAGCAGCCAAGAGGCCAACTATGGC. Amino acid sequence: CASSQEANYG. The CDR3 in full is CASSQEANYGYTF.

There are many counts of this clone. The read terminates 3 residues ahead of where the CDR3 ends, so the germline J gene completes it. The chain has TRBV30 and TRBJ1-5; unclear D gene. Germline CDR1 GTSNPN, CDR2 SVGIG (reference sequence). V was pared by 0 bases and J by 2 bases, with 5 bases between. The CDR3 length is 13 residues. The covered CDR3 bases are TGTGCCTGGAGTGTGTCTGGCAATCAGCCC. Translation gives CAWSVSGNQP. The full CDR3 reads CAWSVSGNQPQHF.

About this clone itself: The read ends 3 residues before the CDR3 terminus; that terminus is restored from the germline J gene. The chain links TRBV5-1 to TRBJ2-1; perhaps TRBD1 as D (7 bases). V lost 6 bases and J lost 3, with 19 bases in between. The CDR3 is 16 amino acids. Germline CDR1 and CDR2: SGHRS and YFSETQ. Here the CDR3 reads CASTAGGDRYYNEQFF. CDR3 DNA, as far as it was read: TGCGCCAGCACGGCTGGAGGGGACAGATACTACAATGAG.

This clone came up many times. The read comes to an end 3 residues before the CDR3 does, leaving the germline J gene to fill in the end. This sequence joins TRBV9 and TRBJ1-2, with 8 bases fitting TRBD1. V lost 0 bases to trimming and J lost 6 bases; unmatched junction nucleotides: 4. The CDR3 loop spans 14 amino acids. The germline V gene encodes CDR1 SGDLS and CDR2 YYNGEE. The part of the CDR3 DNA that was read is TGTGCCAGCAGCGTAGCGGCACAGGGGGATGGC. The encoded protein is CASSVAAQGDG. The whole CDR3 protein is CASSVAAQGDGYTF.

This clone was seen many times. CDR3 DNA, as far as it was read: TGTGCCAGCAGTTTTGACAGCTCCAACTCTGGAAACACC. Amino acids: CASSFDSSNSGNT. The entire CDR3 protein is CASSFDSSNSGNTIYF. This sequence joins TRBV12-3 or TRBV12-4 and TRBJ1-3; D perhaps matches TRBD1 (5 bases). The read ends 3 residues before the CDR3 terminus; that terminus is restored from the germline J gene. This CDR3 has 16 amino acids. V dropped 3 bases and J dropped 0 bases, with 12 bases sitting between them.

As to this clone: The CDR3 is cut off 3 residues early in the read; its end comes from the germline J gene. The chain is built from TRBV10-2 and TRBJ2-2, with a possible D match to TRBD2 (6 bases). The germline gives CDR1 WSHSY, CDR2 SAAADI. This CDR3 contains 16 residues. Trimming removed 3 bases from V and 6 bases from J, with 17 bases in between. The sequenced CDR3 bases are TGCGCCAGCAGTGAAAGGGACTTACTCCTTCCCGGGGAG. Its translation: CASSERDLLLPGE. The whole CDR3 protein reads CASSERDLLLPGELFF.

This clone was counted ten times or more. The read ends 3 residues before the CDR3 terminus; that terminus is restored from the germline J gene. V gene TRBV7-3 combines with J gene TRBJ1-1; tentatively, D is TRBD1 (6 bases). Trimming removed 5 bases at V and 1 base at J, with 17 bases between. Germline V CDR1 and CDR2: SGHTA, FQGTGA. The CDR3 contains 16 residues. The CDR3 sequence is CASSPRGRGPNTEAFF. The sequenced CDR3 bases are TGTGCCAGCAGCCCCAGGGGCCGCGGCCCGAACACTGAA.

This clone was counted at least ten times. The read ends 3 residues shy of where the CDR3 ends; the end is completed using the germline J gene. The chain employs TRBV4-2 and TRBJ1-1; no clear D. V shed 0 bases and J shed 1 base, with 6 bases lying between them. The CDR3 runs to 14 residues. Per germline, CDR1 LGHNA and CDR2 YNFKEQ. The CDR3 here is CASSQERANTEAFF. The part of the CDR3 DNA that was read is TGTGCCAGCAGCCAAGAGCGGGCGAACACTGAA.

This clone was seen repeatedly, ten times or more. The CDR3: CASSDVGGSGNTIYF. CDR3 DNA, as far as it was read: TGTGCCAGCAGTGACGTAGGGGGTTCTGGAAACACC. The chain recombines TRBV2 with TRBJ1-3, with D possibly TRBD1 on 6 matching bases. The CDR3 goes on 3 residues after the read ends, and that part is filled in from the germline J gene. V was shortened by 3 bases and J by 1 base, with 10 bases between the two germline ends. There are 15 residues in the CDR3. Germline CDR1 and CDR2: SNHLY and FYNNEI.

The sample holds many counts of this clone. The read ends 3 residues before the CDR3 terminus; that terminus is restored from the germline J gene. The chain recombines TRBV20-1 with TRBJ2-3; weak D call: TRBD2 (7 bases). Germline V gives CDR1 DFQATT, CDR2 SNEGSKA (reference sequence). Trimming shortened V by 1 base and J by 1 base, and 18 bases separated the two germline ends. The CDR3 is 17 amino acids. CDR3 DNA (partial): TGCAGTGCTAGAGTGGGCATTGTCGGGGGGCGCACAGATACG. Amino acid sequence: CSARVGIVGGRTDT. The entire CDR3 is CSARVGIVGGRTDTQYF.

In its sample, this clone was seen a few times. The CDR3 region is CASSEGLAGGRDTQYF. The DNA read from the CDR3 is TGTGCCAGCAGTGAAGGACTAGCGGGAGGGCGAGATACG. The genes are TRBV6-1 and TRBJ2-3; TRBD2 agrees at 14 bases. The read ends 3 residues shy of where the CDR3 ends; the end is completed using the germline J gene. V gave up 1 base and J gave up 5 bases; unmatched junction bases: 2. Germline CDR1 is MNHNS and CDR2 is SASEGT. This CDR3 is 16 amino acids long.

The CDR3 is CASSILPKTDTIYF. The sequenced CDR3 bases are TGCGCCAGCAGCATCCTCCCCAAAACAGACACC. The chain recombines TRBV5-1 with TRBJ1-3; D is uncertain. Read coverage stops 3 residues before the CDR3 terminus; the germline J gene supplies the remainder. The germline V gene encodes CDR1 SGHRS and CDR2 YFSETQ. The length of the CDR3 is 14 residues. The V gene lost 4 bases and the J gene lost 8 bases, with 16 bases spanning the gap.